This is a list of T cell receptor beta chains from one sample in a study of T cells after yellow fever vaccination. TCRdb analysed the 5' RACE reads with MiXCR anew, one entry per CDR3 protein. The sample shows under 550,000 distinct CDR3 sequences, 21% of them seen only once. The source material was PBMCs, sampled less than 25 days after the first yellow fever vaccination. All receptors derive from a man aged 18 to 29 who received the YFV17D yellow fever vaccine. Each CDR3 is given with its conserved first and last residue. D genes are given only for firm matches. The size field is filled for only some rows; it gives once, few, many or a size class.

>TRBV27|.|TRBJ1-1|11|.
TGTGCCACTCAAACGAACACTGAAGCTTTCTTT
CATQTNTEAFF
>TRBV20-1|few|TRBJ2-2|16|TRBD2
TGCAGTGCTAGCCGGGGACTAGCGGGAGAGGGGGGGGAGCTGTTTTTT
CSASRGLAGEGGELFF
>TRBV7-9|.|TRBJ1-2|16|.
TGTGCCAGCAGCTTATTGCCCGGGGAACGTAACTATGGCTACACCTTC
CASSLLPGERNYGYTF
>TRBV6-2/TRBV6-3|.|TRBJ1-1|15|.
TGTGCCAGCAGTTACTTTACAGGCTTGAACACTGAAGCTTTCTTT
CASSYFTGLNTEAFF
>TRBV4-1|few|TRBJ1-1|12|.
TGCGCCAGCAGCCAAGGACCCACTGAAGCTTTCTTT
CASSQGPTEAFF
>TRBV5-6|.|TRBJ2-3|17|.
TGTGCCAGCAGCTTGGAGAGGGAGGGGGCTTCCACAGATACGCAGTATTTT
CASSLEREGASTDTQYF
>TRBV6-1|.|TRBJ2-7|16|TRBD2
TGTGCCAGCAGATTCCTGACTAGCGGCGAGACCTACGAGCAGTACTTC
CASRFLTSGETYEQYF
>TRBV29-1|.|TRBJ2-3|12|.
TGCAGCGTTGATAAGGGGGCAGATACGCAGTATTTT
CSVDKGADTQYF
>TRBV19|.|TRBJ2-1|13|TRBD1
TGTGCCAGTAGTACGGACAGGGGGCTTGAGCAGTTCTTC
CASSTDRGLEQFF
>TRBV7-9|many|TRBJ2-5|15|.
TGTGCCAGCAGCCCCCAATTGGCAGGGGAAGAGACCCAGTACTTC
CASSPQLAGEETQYF
>TRBV6-2/TRBV6-3|many|TRBJ2-5|11|.
TGTGCCAGCAGTTACTTGGAGACCCAGTACTTC
CASSYLETQYF
>TRBV20-1|many|TRBJ1-1|14|TRBD1
TGCAGTGCGAGGACAGGGGGTACAGCCACTGAAGCTTTCTTT
CSARTGGTATEAFF
>TRBV7-9|.|TRBJ2-2|11|.
TGTGCCAGCAGCAGCGACAGGGAGCTGTTTTTT
CASSSDRELFF
>TRBV24-1|many|TRBJ2-3|17|TRBD1
TGTGCCACCAGTGACACCGGACAGGGGGCGGCTTCAGATACGCAGTATTTT
CATSDTGQGAASDTQYF